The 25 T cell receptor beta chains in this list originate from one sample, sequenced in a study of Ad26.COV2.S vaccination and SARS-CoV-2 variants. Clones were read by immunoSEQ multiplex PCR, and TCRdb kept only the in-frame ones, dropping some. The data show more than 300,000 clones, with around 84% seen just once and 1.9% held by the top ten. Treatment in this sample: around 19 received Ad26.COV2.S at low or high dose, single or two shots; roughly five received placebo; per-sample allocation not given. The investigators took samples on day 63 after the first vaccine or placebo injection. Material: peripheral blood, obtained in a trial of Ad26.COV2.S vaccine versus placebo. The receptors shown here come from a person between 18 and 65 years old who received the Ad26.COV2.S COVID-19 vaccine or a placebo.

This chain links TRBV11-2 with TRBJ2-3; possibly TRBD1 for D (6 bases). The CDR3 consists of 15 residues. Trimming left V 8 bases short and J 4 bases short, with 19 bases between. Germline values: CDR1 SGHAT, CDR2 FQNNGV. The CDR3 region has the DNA TGTGCCAGCCGCCCCGGACAGTCGATGGCAGATACGCAGTATTTT. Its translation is CASRPGQSMADTQYF. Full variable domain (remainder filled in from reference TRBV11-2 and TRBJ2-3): EAGVAQSPRYKIIEKRQSVAFWCNPISGHATLYWYQQILGQGPKLLIQFQNNGVVDDSQLPKDRFSAERLKGVDSTLKIQPAKLEDSAVYLCASRPGQSMADTQYFGPGTRLTVL.

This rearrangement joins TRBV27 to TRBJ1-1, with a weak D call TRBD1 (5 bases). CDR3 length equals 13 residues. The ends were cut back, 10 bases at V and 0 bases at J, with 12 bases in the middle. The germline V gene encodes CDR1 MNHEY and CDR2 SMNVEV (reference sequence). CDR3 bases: TGTGCCACCGGGACGAGGATGAACACTGAAGCTTTCTTT. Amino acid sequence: CATGTRMNTEAFF.

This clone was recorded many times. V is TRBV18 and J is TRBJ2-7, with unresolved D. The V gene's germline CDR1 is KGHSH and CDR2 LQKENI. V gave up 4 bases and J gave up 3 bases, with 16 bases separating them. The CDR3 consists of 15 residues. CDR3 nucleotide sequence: TGTGCCAGCTCACTGCAGGAGCTGGGATACTACGAGCAGTACTTC. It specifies CASSLQELGYYEQYF.

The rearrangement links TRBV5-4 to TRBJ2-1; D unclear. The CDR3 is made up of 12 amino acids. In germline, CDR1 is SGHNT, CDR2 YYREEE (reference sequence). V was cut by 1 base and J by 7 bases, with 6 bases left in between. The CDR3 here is CASSLFGNEQFF. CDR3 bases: TGTGCCAGCAGCTTGTTCGGTAATGAGCAGTTCTTC.

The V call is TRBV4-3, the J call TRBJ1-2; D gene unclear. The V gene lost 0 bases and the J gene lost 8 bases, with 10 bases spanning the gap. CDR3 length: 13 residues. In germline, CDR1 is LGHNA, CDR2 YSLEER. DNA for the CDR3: TGCGCCAGCAGCCAAGATATTGACTTCGGCTACACCTTC. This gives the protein CASSQDIDFGYTF.

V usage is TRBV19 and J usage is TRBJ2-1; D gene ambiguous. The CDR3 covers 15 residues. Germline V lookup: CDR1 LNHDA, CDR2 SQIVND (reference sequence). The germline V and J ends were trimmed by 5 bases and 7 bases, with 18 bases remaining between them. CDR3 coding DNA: TGTGCCAGTAGTCCACCAACGTGGGCCCGAAATGAGCAGTTCTTC. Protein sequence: CASSPPTWARNEQFF. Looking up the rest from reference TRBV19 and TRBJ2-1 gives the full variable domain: DGGITQSPKYLFRKEGQNVTLSCEQNLNHDAMYWYRQDPGQGLRLIYYSQIVNDFQKGDIAEGYSVSREKKESFPLTVTSAQKNPTAFYLCASSPPTWARNEQFFGPGTRLTVL.

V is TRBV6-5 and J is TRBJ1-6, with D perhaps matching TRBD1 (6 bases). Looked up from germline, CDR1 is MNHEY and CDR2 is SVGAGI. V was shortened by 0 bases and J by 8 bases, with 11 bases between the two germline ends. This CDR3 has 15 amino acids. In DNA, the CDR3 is TGTGCCAGCAGTTACTCAAACAGGGAGGATTCACCCCTCCACTTT. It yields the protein CASSYSNREDSPLHF.

The CDR3 DNA sequence: TGTGCCAGTAGTATCGCGGGGCAGGGTAGAGGTCGGGGAAGCAATCAGCCCCAGCATTTT. This sequence encodes CASSIAGQGRGRGSNQPQHF. The V gene is TRBV19, the J gene TRBJ1-5; maybe TRBD1 (5 bases). This CDR3 is built from 20 residues. Germline V lookup: CDR1 LNHDA, CDR2 SQIVND (reference sequence). The V gene lost 3 bases and the J gene lost 1 base, with 25 bases spanning the gap. Complete variable domain (other parts from reference TRBV19 and TRBJ1-5): DGGITQSPKYLFRKEGQNVTLSCEQNLNHDAMYWYRQDPGQGLRLIYYSQIVNDFQKGDIAEGYSVSREKKESFPLTVTSAQKNPTAFYLCASSIAGQGRGRGSNQPQHFGDGTRLSIL.

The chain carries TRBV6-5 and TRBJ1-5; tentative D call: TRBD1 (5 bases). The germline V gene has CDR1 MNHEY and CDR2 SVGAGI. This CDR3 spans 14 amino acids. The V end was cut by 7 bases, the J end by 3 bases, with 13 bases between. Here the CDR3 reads CASTDSSANQPQHF. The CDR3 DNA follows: TGTGCCAGCACAGACAGTAGTGCCAATCAGCCCCAGCATTTT.

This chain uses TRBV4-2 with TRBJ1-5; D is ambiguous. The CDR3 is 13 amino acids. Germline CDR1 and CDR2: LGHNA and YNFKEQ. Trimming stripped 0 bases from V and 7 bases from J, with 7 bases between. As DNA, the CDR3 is TGTGCCAGCAGCCAAGAGGGCGGGCAGCCCCAGCATTTT. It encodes CASSQEGGQPQHF.

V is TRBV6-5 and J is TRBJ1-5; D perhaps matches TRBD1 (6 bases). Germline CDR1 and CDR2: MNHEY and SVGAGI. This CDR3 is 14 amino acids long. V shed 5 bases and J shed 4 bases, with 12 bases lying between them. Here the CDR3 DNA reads TGTGCCAGCAGTCCCCGACAGGAGAATCAGCCCCAGCATTTT. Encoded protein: CASSPRQENQPQHF.

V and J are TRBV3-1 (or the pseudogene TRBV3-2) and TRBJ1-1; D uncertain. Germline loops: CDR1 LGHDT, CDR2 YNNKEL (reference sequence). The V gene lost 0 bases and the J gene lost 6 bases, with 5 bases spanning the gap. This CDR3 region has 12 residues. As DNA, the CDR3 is TGTGCCAGCAGCCAAGACCGGGCTGAAGCTTTCTTT. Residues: CASSQDRAEAFF.

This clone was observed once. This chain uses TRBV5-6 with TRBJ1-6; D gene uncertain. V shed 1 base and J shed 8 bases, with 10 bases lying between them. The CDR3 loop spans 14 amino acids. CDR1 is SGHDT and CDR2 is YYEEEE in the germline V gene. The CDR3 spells CASSLRRRDSPLHF. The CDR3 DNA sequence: TGTGCCAGCAGCTTGAGGCGCCGGGATTCACCCCTCCACTTT.

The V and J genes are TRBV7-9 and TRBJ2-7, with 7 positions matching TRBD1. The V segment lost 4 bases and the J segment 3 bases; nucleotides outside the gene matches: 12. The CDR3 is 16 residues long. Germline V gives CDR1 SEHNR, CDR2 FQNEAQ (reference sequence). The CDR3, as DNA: TGTGCCAGCAGCTCTATCCGGGACAGAGAATACTACGAGCAGTACTTC. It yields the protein CASSSIRDREYYEQYF. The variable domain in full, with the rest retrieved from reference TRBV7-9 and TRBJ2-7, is DTGVSQNPRHKITKRGQNVTFRCDPISEHNRLYWYRQTLGQGPEFLTYFQNEAQLEKSRLLSDRFSAERPKGSFSTLEIQRTEQGDSAMYLCASSSIRDREYYEQYFGPGTRLTVT.

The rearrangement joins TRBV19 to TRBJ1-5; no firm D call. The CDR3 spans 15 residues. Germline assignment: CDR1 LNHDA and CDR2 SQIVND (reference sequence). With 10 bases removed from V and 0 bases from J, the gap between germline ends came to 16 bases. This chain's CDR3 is CATQPGKHSNQPQHF. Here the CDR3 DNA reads TGTGCCACCCAGCCGGGAAAACATAGCAATCAGCCCCAGCATTTT. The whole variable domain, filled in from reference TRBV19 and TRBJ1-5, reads DGGITQSPKYLFRKEGQNVTLSCEQNLNHDAMYWYRQDPGQGLRLIYYSQIVNDFQKGDIAEGYSVSREKKESFPLTVTSAQKNPTAFYLCATQPGKHSNQPQHFGDGTRLSIL.

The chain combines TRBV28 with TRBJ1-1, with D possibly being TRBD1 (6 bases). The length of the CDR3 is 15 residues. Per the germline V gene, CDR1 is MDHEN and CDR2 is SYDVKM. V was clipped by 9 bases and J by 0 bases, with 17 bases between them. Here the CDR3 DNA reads TGTGCCAGTGCTATTGGGGGCAGTATGAACACTGAAGCTTTCTTT. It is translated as CASAIGGSMNTEAFF.

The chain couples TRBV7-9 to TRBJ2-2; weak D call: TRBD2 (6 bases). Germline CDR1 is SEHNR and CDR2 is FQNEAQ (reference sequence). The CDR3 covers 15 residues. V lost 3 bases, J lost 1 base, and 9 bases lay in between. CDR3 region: CASSLSGQNTGELFF. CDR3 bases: TGTGCCAGCAGCTTGAGCGGGCAGAACACCGGGGAGCTGTTTTTT.

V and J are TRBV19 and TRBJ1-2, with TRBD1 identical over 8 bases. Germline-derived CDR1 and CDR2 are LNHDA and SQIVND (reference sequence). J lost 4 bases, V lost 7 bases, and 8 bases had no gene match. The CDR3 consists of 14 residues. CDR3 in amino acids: CASISSDRVYGYTF. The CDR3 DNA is TGTGCCAGTATTTCTTCGGACAGGGTCTATGGCTACACCTTC.

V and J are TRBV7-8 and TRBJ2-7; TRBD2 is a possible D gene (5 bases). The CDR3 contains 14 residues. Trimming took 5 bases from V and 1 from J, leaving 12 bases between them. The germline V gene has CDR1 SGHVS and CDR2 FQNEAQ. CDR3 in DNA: TGTGCCAGCAGCAGAGAGACGGGGTCCTACGAGCAGTACTTC. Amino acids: CASSRETGSYEQYF.

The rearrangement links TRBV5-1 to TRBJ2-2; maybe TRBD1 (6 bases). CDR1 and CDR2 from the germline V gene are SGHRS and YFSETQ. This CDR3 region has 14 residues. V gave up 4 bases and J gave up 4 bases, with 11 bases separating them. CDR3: CASSVGQPTGELFF. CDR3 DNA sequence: TGCGCCAGCAGCGTCGGACAGCCCACCGGGGAGCTGTTTTTT.

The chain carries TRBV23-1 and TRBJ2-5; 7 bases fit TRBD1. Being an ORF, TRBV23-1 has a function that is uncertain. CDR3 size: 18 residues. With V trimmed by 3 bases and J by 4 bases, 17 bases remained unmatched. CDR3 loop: CASSQAGQGEKVLETQYF. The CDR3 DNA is TGCGCCAGCAGTCAGGCCGGGCAGGGGGAGAAGGTTTTAGAGACCCAGTACTTC.

The CDR3 loop reads CASSEGFRTYNEQFF. Here the CDR3 DNA reads TGTGCCAGCAGTGAAGGGTTTCGGACCTACAATGAGCAGTTCTTC. This sequence joins TRBV25-1 and TRBJ2-1; D remains unclear. This CDR3 is built from 15 residues. Germline CDR1 reads MGHDK; CDR2 reads SYGVNS. V was cut by 2 bases and J by 2 bases, with 10 bases left in between. Full variable domain (outside the CDR3, taken from reference TRBV25-1 and TRBJ2-1): EADIYQTPRYLVIGTGKKITLECSQTMGHDKMYWYQQDPGMELHLIHYSYGVNSTEKGDLSSESTVSRIRTEHFPLTLESARPSHTSQYLCASSEGFRTYNEQFFGPGTRLTVL.

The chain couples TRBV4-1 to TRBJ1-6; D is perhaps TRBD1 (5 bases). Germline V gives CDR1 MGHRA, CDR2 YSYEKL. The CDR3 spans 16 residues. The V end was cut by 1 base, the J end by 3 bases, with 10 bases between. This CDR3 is CASSQVGPYYNSPLHF. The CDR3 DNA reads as TGCGCCAGCAGCCAAGTGGGGCCGTACTATAATTCACCCCTCCACTTT.

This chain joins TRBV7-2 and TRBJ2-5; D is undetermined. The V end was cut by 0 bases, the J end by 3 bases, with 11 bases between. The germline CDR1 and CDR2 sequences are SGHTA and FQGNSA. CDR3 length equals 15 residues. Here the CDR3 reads CASSLAPMGKETQYF. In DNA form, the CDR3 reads TGTGCCAGCAGCTTAGCCCCGATGGGGAAAGAGACCCAGTACTTC.

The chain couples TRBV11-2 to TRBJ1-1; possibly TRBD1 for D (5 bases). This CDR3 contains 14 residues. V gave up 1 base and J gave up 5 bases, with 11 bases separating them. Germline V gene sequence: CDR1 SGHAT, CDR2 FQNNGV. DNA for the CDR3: TGTGCCAGCAGCTTAGGGCAGGGATTGACTGAAGCTTTCTTT. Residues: CASSLGQGLTEAFF.